The TCR beta chain under discussion was sequenced for a study of blood T cell repertoires in COVID-19. Study as a whole: COVID-19 samples from acute and convalescent phases originated in the United States, Italy and Spain.

The CDR3 runs 15 residues. V was pared by 4 bases and J by 5 bases, with 7 bases of the junction left unmatched. The germline V gene has CDR1 SGHRS and CDR2 YFSETQ. Produced via immunoSEQ multiplex PCR; TCRdb's table is partial and in-frame only. The sample has more than 85,000 clones; 90% are singletons. The TCR originated in a man between 60 and 70 years old with acute or convalescent COVID-19. The material sequenced was peripheral blood. This chain joins TRBV5-1 and TRBJ2-2, with TRBD1 identical over 8 bases. CDR3 in amino acids: CASSTGQGSTGELFF. The CDR3 region has the DNA TGCGCCAGCAGCACCGGACAGGGAAGTACCGGGGAGCTGTTTTTT.